This T cell receptor (beta chain) was observed in a study of cytomegalovirus exposure and HLA in healthy donors. CDR3 length: 15 amino acids. V was pared by 5 bases and J by 7 bases, with 21 bases between. CDR1 and CDR2 (germline): SEHNR, FQNEAQ (reference sequence). The PCR was carried out with 60 Vbeta primers and 13 Jbeta primers. Repertoires were generated with immunoSEQ multiplex PCR, while TCRdb's copy carries only in-frame clones and drops some. The sample holds about 130,000 clones, 78% seen once. The J gene is TRBJ2-7, the V gene TRBV7-9; D possibly corresponds to TRBD2 (7 bases). The sample consisted of PBMCs. The receptor's source is a man aged 30-40 years in good health and CMV-seropositive. The CDR3 sequence is CASSPWGGGDVEQYF. DNA of the CDR3: TGTGCCAGCAGCCCGTGGGGAGGGGGAGATGTGGAGCAGTACTTC.